The sequence of this T cell receptor beta chain was determined in a study of shared clonotypes between healthy human individuals. Study results and limitations: Shared across several donors were around 5% of the naive CD4 clonotypes. The study drew on few donors, limiting represented genetic and exposure-history diversity. Incompleteness in sorted-subset sequencing, despite large depth, was shown by rarefaction.

Profiled with immunoSEQ multiplex PCR; TCRdb holds only in-frame clones, not every one. This table holds hundreds of thousands of clones, about 95% found once. The naive CD8 population came from CD45RO-negative cells selected for CCR7, without terminally differentiated effector memory CD45RA+ cells. Remarks on this clone: The target antigen is unknown.

V was shortened by 0 bases and J by 2 bases, with 7 bases between the two germline ends. Germline CDR1 and CDR2: WNHNN and SYGVQD (reference sequence). The CDR3 totals 14 residues. The sequence was collected from a woman in her twenties or thirties in good health. This rearrangement joins TRBV10-1 to TRBJ1-1; D remains ambiguous. Sequencing was done on a sample of naive CD8+ T cells sorted from blood. CDR3 sequence (DNA): TGCGCCAGCAGTGAGTCGTCGGGAAACACTGAAGCTTTCTTT. Residues: CASSESSGNTEAFF.